Listed here are 13 T cell receptor beta chains from one sample, sequenced in a study of tumor and adjacent non-tumor tissue in lung cancer. Three rounds of nested PCR, following a modified ARM-PCR protocol, produced the TCRbeta library. In TCRdb, the multiplex PCR reads were re-called with MiXCR into one record per CDR3 protein. The table shows more than 85,000 distinct CDR3 sequences, with under 90% occurring only once. No cell sorting was done before RNA was extracted from the tissue. Specimen: lung tumor tissue. These receptors were collected from a man between 65 and 85 years old with non-small cell lung cancer.

In the case of this clonotype: The DNA is omitted, as the CDR3 cannot be located on it reliably, and the CDR3 follows TCRdb's listing. The rearrangement links TRBV29-1 to TRBJ2-2; TRBD2, the table's D call, lacks a check against the DNA. Germline V gene sequence: CDR1 SQVTM, CDR2 ANQGSEA. Inclusive of both ends, the CDR3 amounts to 14 amino acids. CDR3 region: CSADVAGGAEELFF.

As concerns this clonotype: Given a much more abundant clone one base away, this may be a read error. Since no conserved phenylalanine or tryptophan closes the CDR3, a read error is the likely cause. The rearrangement joins TRBV7-9 to TRBJ2-7, with 7 bases lining up with TRBD1. The length of the CDR3 is 15 residues. In germline, CDR1 is SEHNR, CDR2 FQNEAQ (reference sequence). Trimming at V came to 6 bases and at J to 1 base, leaving 9 bases not matched to a gene. The CDR3 DNA sequence: TGTGCCAGCAGTTCAGAGGGGGCGAGGTCCTACGAGCAGTACTTA. It yields the protein CASSSEGARSYEQYL.

The DNA of the CDR3 is TGTGCCAGCCGGGGCAACTATGGCTACACCTTC. Translation gives CASRGNYGYTF. The chain is built from TRBV2 and TRBJ1-2; tentatively, D is TRBD1 (5 bases). V shed 8 bases and J shed 2 bases, with 6 bases lying between them. The germline V gene encodes CDR1 SNHLY and CDR2 FYNNEI. The CDR3 is 11 amino acids.

This chain connects TRBV4-3 to TRBJ2-1; TRBD2 agrees at 8 bases. CDR3 length: 17 amino acids. With V trimmed by 4 bases and J by 5 bases, 13 bases remained unmatched. CDR1 and CDR2 (germline): LGHNA, YSLEER. The CDR3 loop reads CASSRDSAGDENNEQFF. In nucleotides, the CDR3 is TGCGCCAGCAGCCGAGACTCAGCGGGAGATGAAAACAATGAGCAGTTCTTC.

A note on this clonotype: The junction differs from germline at one of its ends, possibly a read error. The genes are TRBV4-2 and TRBJ2-3; D possibly corresponds to TRBD1 (7 bases). This CDR3 spans 16 amino acids. CDR1 is LGHNA and CDR2 is YNFKEQ in the germline V gene. CDR3 protein: CASSRVRAGGLDTQYF. CDR3 DNA: TGTGCCAGCAGCCGGGTTCGGGCAGGGGGGCTTGATACACAGTATTTT.

Points on this clonotype: A read error may produce the germline difference seen at one junction end. The V call is TRBV7-8, the J call TRBJ2-5; 13 nucleotides align to TRBD2. The CDR3 spans 20 residues. Germline V CDR1 and CDR2: SGHVS, FQNEAQ. The CDR3 loop is CASSSEPPGLAGVSAKTQYF. CDR3 nucleotide sequence: TGTGCTAGCAGCTCAGAACCTCCAGGACTAGCGGGAGTTTCTGCCAAGACCCAGTACTTC.

A remark on this clonotype: Compared with germline, one end of the junction differs, possibly owing to a read error. The J gene is TRBJ2-1, the V gene TRBV10-3, with 7 positions matching TRBD1. Germline V gene data show CDR1 as ENHRY and CDR2 as SYGVKD. The CDR3 consists of 14 residues. The CDR3 nucleotides are TGTGCCATCAGTAGACAGGGCTCCTACAATGATCAGTTCTTC. Amino acids: CAISRQGSYNDQFF.

Comment on this clonotype: An end of the junction does not agree with germline; a read error may underlie this. The chain's CDR3 is CANREAGDTIYF. CDR3 in DNA: TGTGCCAACAGAGAGGCTGGAGACACCATATATTTT. The genes are TRBV6-6 and TRBJ1-3; D is undetermined. This CDR3 comprises 12 residues. CDR1 is MNHNY and CDR2 is SVGAGI in the germline V gene (reference sequence).

Note on this clonotype: Relative to the germline gene, one junction end is altered; a read error may explain this. This chain joins TRBV29-1 and TRBJ1-1; D ambiguous. Germline V gives CDR1 SQVTM, CDR2 ANQGSEA. The CDR3 is made up of 12 amino acids. The CDR3: CSVAAERPGAIF. The CDR3 DNA is TGCAGCGTTGCGGCGGAGAGGCCTGGAGCTATCTTT.

Concerning this clonotype: Germline and junction disagree at one end, which may indicate a read error. This chain uses TRBV12-3 or TRBV12-4 with TRBJ1-1; tentatively, D is TRBD1 (6 bases). This CDR3 has 14 amino acids. CDR3 coding DNA: TGTGCCTGCAAACGGACAGATGCCAACACTGAAGCTTCCTTT. Its translation is CACKRTDANTEASF.

Points on this clonotype: The germline gene is not matched at one end of the junction; a read error may be the cause. V usage is TRBV30 and J usage is TRBJ2-7; TRBD1 agrees at 7 bases. The CDR3 spans 15 residues. Germline-derived CDR1 and CDR2 are GTSNPN and SVGIG (reference sequence). The CDR3 nucleotides are TGTGCCTGGAGTTCGGGGACAGTCTTCTCCTACGAGCAGTATTTC. It translates to CAWSSGTVFSYEQYF.

In the case of this clonotype: A junction end diverges from the germline sequence, so it may reflect a read error. The chain couples TRBV20-1 to TRBJ1-4; a weak D match, TRBD1 (6 bases). The CDR3 spans 14 residues. CDR1 DFQATT and CDR2 SNEGSKA come from the germline V gene (reference sequence). The CDR3 region has the DNA TGCAATGCTAGTTCAGGGGCTATGAATGAAAAACTGTTTTTT. Translation: CNASSGAMNEKLFF.

The J gene is TRBJ1-2, the V gene TRBV5-6; weak D call: TRBD1 (5 bases). This CDR3 has 15 amino acids. V lost 4 bases to trimming and J lost 5 bases, with 18 bases between them. Germline V gene sequence: CDR1 SGHDT, CDR2 YYEEEE. The CDR3 protein is CASSRIDRVNYGYTF. Written as DNA, the CDR3 is TGTGCCAGCAGCAGAATTGACAGAGTTAATTATGGCTACACCTTC.